The source of this TCR beta chain is a study of blood T cell repertoires in COVID-19 (dated by TCRdb to 2018 to 2020). Regarding the study in general: Collaborator samples came from the United States, Italy and Spain and covered acute and convalescent phases of COVID-19. The material from the prospective study consisted of cDNA or gDNA derived from T cells, B-cell-depleted T cells, or PBMCs. Subjects who had been exposed to COVID-19, were actively infected with it, or had recovered from it provided the deeply sampled blood TCRbeta repertoires that made up the dataset. The repertoires were released in a freely available public database intended as a resource for research on the immune response to SARS-CoV-2. Samples were obtained from the ongoing ImmuneRACE study (first 160 participants) and from some 1,200 subjects provided by 6 global collaborators. Sample metadata almost always included a de-identified subject ID, COVID-19 status, age in years and sex. Where available, HLA class I and class II types were obtained from metadata supplied by the sample provider rather than from assay-based typing.

Overall results and qualifications from the work: The quantity of clinical and demographic metadata differed by source and by participant and was supplied without curation.

The immunoSEQ Assay, a bias-controlled multiplex PCR, was used to amplify TCRbeta CDR3 regions from genomic DNA. In the source study's methods: Nucleated cell counts per sample were estimated from amplification of reference gene primers within the assay. To quantify the absolute abundance of each unique TCRbeta CDR3 rearrangement, sequence reads were collapsed and filtered. For each sample, productive Simpson clonality was calculated as the square root of Simpson's diversity index over productive rearrangements. This is the immuneACCESS table as TCRdb keeps it, with only in-frame sequences that have V and J called. A part of the clones is gone; compared with another copy, unresolved V genes explain less than half, and the rest is unexplained. V and J calls and clone size are as listed in that table; D and trimming were resolved from the DNA. Recorded for this sample are some 120,000 clones; roughly 85% of them occurred a single time. Roughly 25% of the sample goes to the ten largest clones.

Collaborating institutions collected whole blood in K2EDTA tubes following their own protocols. Collaborator samples were shipped for TCRbeta analysis as frozen whole blood, isolated PBMCs, or DNA extracted from either sample type. CDR1 is given as MRHNA and CDR2 as SNTAGT, both from the germline V gene. Relative to germline, V is missing 2 bases and J is missing 6 bases, with 2 bases of the junction outside any gene match. From the cysteine through the phenylalanine, the CDR3 covers 13 amino acids. The DNA shown is the 39-base CDR3, in frame from base 1. With regard to this clone: No antigen is known for it. No base quality values were provided; no much bigger clone lies one nucleotide off.

The V gene is TRBV6-4 and the J gene is TRBJ2-3; TRBD2 matches 7 bases in the middle. The sample taken for sequencing was peripheral blood. The sequence derives from a human donor in a cohort sampled during active COVID-19. CDR3 protein: CASSDQGGDTQYF. The nucleotides read TGTGCCAGCAGTGACCAGGGAGGGGATACGCAGTATTTT.